The source of this T cell receptor beta chain is a study of T cells after yellow fever vaccination. The wider study: The authors prepared low-cell-number fractions using SMART-Seq v4 Ultra Low Input. Findings and limits, study-wide: Clonotypes found in both CD4 and CD8 compartments made up a small share.

This clonotype came up many times. Antigen: not known. V gave up 2 bases and J gave up 6 bases; unmatched junction bases: 2. The CDR3 covers 14 residues. Germline V CDR1 and CDR2: DFQATT, SNEGSKA (reference sequence). TCRdb used MiXCR to reprocess the 5' RACE reads, holding one entry per CDR3 protein. The data contain approximately 120,000 distinct CDR3 sequences, approximately 16% of them singletons. The rearrangement links TRBV20-1 to TRBJ2-1, with TRBD2 identical over 12 bases. The material sequenced was CD8+ T cells sorted from PBMCs, taken 5 days after the yellow fever booster vaccination. This clonotype originated in a man aged 18 to 29 who received the YFV17D yellow fever vaccine. CDR3 coding DNA: TGCAGTGCTAGATTGACTAGCGGGGGCAATGAGCAGTTCTTC. Amino acid sequence: CSARLTSGGNEQFF.